Listed below are T cell receptor beta chains from one sample, sequenced in a study of T-cell memory formation after mild COVID-19. MiXCR, run by TCRdb on the 5' RACE reads, gives a single entry per CDR3 protein. Of under 650,000 distinct CDR3 sequences detected, 15% to 20% appear once; the ten largest clones hold more than 10%. Sequenced: PBMCs or a T cell subset sorted from them (not recorded which). The receptors derive from an adult woman who had mild COVID-19 (a few samples of this study predate the infection). Cell type and time point are not known. Both conserved end residues are part of each CDR3. The D gene is left open where the match is weak. Clone size is stated in some rows and not others, as once, few, many or a class when expanded.

.	16	.	TRBV18	TRBJ2-1	TGTGCCAGCTCACCACGTGGGCTATTCGGCGGAAATGAGCAGTTCTTC	CASSPRGLFGGNEQFF
few	13	.	TRBV2	TRBJ2-1	TGTGCCAGCAAAGGGGTCTCCTACAATGAGCAGTTCTTC	CASKGVSYNEQFF
.	13	.	TRBV5-1	TRBJ2-1	TGCGCCAGCAGTTTTAGCCACGGGCGTGAGCAGTTCTTC	CASSFSHGREQFF
.	13	.	TRBV24-1	TRBJ2-1	TGTGCCACCAGTGACAACGACCTGTATTGTATGTCCTTC	CATSDNDLYCMSF
.	15	TRBD1	TRBV12-3/TRBV12-4	TRBJ1-4	TGTGCCAGCAGCGGGACAGGGGTTAATAATGAAAAACTGTTTTTT	CASSGTGVNNEKLFF
few	14	TRBD2	TRBV5-1	TRBJ2-7	TGCGCCAGCAACCTAGCGGGAGACTCCTACGAGCAGTACTTC	CASNLAGDSYEQYF
few	11	.	TRBV28	TRBJ2-1	TGTGCCAGCAAACAGTACAATGAGCAGTTCTTC	CASKQYNEQFF
.	13	.	TRBV5-1	TRBJ1-4	TGCGCCAGTCGACAGAGAACTAATGAAAAACTGTTTTTT	CASRQRTNEKLFF
.	14	.	TRBV7-9	TRBJ2-5	TGTGCCAGCAGCTCTGGTGTAGCGGTGGAGACCCAGTACTTC	CASSSGVAVETQYF
.	17	.	TRBV5-4	TRBJ1-2	TGTGCCAGCAGCTTGGAGGGGAACCTTTTCCCAGTCGATGGCTACACCTTC	CASSLEGNLFPVDGYTF
.	20	TRBD1	TRBV20-1	TRBJ1-5	TGCAGTGCTAGAGAGTTGACAGGGCCAGGGTACGGGGGCAGCAATCAGCCCCAGCATTTT	CSARELTGPGYGGSNQPQHF
.	18	.	TRBV18	TRBJ1-6	TGTGCCAGCTCACCCTCGGCAGGGAATCGGCGTATAGTTGCACCCCTCCACTTT	CASSPSAGNRRIVAPLHF
few	16	.	TRBV21-1	TRBJ1-5	TGTGCCAGCAGCAAAGGATCAGGGGATAGCAATCAGCCCCAGCATTTT	CASSKGSGDSNQPQHF
.	17	TRBD2	TRBV11-3	TRBJ2-7	TGTGCCAGCAGCTTAGTCTCTCCGGGCGGGAGCCACTACGAGCAGTACTTC	CASSLVSPGGSHYEQYF
.	13	.	TRBV12-5	TRBJ1-3	TGTGCTAGTGCTACGAGACAGAGAAACACCATATATTTT	CASATRQRNTIYF
.	15	TRBD2	TRBV6-6	TRBJ2-5	TGTGCCAGCAGTTACTCTCCGGGAGGGGAGGAGACCCAGTACTTC	CASSYSPGGEETQYF
few	14	.	TRBV3-1	TRBJ1-1	TGTGCCAGCAGCCTTCCAAAGCGCGGAACGGAAGCTTTCTTT	CASSLPKRGTEAFF
.	15	.	TRBV20-1	TRBJ1-1	TGCAGTGCTAGCCGGGACGCAATCATGAACACTGAAGCTTTCTTT	CSASRDAIMNTEAFF
.	13	.	TRBV12-3/TRBV12-4	TRBJ2-2	TGTGCCAGCCGGAGAGATGGCACCGGGGAGCTGTTTTTT	CASRRDGTGELFF
.	19	TRBD2	TRBV5-1	TRBJ2-3	TGCGCCAGCAGCTTAGGACTAGCGGGGGCCCGTAGGATCACAGATACGCAGTATTTT	CASSLGLAGARRITDTQYF
few	17	.	TRBV12-3/TRBV12-4	TRBJ2-2	TGTGCCAGCAGTTTAGCGGGAATGGGACTTAGAAGCGGGGAGCTGTTTTTT	CASSLAGMGLRSGELFF
few	15	.	TRBV7-2	TRBJ2-1	TGTGCCAGCAGACACCGGGACACCTTTGTGAATGAGCAGTTCTTC	CASRHRDTFVNEQFF
.	16	.	TRBV7-2	TRBJ1-5	TGTGCCAGCAGCCAGAATGGGGCCTTGGGCAATCAGCCCCAGCATTTT	CASSQNGALGNQPQHF
.	13	.	TRBV6-1	TRBJ1-4	TGTGCCAGCAGTGAAGTGGGGGCGGGATGGAGGTTTTTT	CASSEVGAGWRFF
.	17	.	TRBV12-3/TRBV12-4	TRBJ1-5	TGTGCCAGCAGTTTAGTTTTTGGCAGGGGCAGCAATCAGCCCCAGCATTTT	CASSLVFGRGSNQPQHF
few	13	TRBD1	TRBV24-1	TRBJ2-3	TGTGCCACCTCCCGGGACAGGGCCGATACGCAGTATTTT	CATSRDRADTQYF
.	16	TRBD2	TRBV29-1	TRBJ2-3	TGCAGCGTTGAAGACCCCCAGCGGGGGTCTACAGATACGCAGTATTTT	CSVEDPQRGSTDTQYF
.	14	.	TRBV11-2	TRBJ2-7	TGTGCCAGCAGGATCCCCGGACAGTCCTACGAGCAGTACTTC	CASRIPGQSYEQYF
.	15	.	TRBV4-1	TRBJ2-2	TGCGCCAGCAGCCAAGGTTTGGCAGGACGGGGGGAGCTGTTTTTT	CASSQGLAGRGELFF
few	15	.	TRBV5-4	TRBJ2-7	TGTGCCAGCAGTTTTGCGCAGGGTCTCTCTTACGAGCAGTACTTC	CASSFAQGLSYEQYF
.	16	.	TRBV5-1	TRBJ1-1	TGCGCCAGCAGCTTAGCGGGCTTTGGGAAGGACACTGAAGCTTTCTTT	CASSLAGFGKDTEAFF